This T cell receptor beta chain was recovered during a study of T cells in Graves' hyperthyroidism and ophthalmopathy. About the study: Before any treatment, at initial diagnosis, peripheral blood was collected.

Amplified regions were TCR beta CDR3 sequences from RNA transcripts. When the TCR CDR3 underwent first-round RT-PCR, the HTBI primer set was used. TCRdb re-called the multiplex PCR reads with MiXCR, one entry per CDR3 protein. The sample contains some 500,000 distinct CDR3 sequences, about 15% of which appear only once. Diagnostic decisions used clinical symptoms, serum thyroxine and TRAb, thyroid ultrasound and orbital computed tomography. This clonotype occurred a few times. This CDR3 spans 13 amino acids. Per germline, CDR1 SQVTM and CDR2 ANQGSEA. The trim removed 6 bases at V and 3 bases at J, leaving 6 bases unmatched.

Sequencing was carried out using blood. The receptor was isolated from a woman in her thirties with Graves' ophthalmopathy. The chain employs TRBV29-1 and TRBJ2-7; 9 positions agree with TRBD1. The CDR3 nucleotides are TGCAGCGTCCCCGGACAGGGGTACTACGAGCAGTACTTC. Translating it yields CSVPGQGYYEQYF.